The entry below gives a single T cell receptor (beta chain) sequence along with its context. Its antigen remains unidentified. Base qualities are not provided; no much larger clone lies one nucleotide away. The germline ends are 12 bases apart after V is trimmed by 6 bases and J by 0 bases. Looking up the germline V gene yields CDR1 MNHEY and CDR2 SVGAGI. The CDR3 sequence holds 15 residues, the cysteine and phenylalanine included. Only the CDR3 part of the read is kept: 45 bases, read in frame from the first base. The immunoSEQ Assay was the method used to sequence TCRbeta CDR3 regions. After extraction, genomic DNA underwent amplification by bias-controlled multiplex PCR, followed by high-throughput sequencing. As for the authors' bioinformatics: To quantify the absolute abundance of every unique TCRbeta CDR3 region, sequences were collapsed and filtered. Usable DNA was measured by amplifying reference genes present in all nucleated cells, and TCRbeta template counts were normalized to that usable DNA to estimate T cell fraction. Repertoire TCRs were annotated as SARS-CoV-2-specific by exact matching of V gene, CDR3 amino acid sequence and J gene to a known reactive TCR set. The reference SARS-CoV-2 TCR set was obtained from MIRA and was filtered for enrichment in COVID-19-positive ImmuneCODE repertoires, whereby public or cross-reactive TCRs were removed. Using the MIRA antigens, annotated TCRs were further analysed by specific ORF or by position within an ORF. Breadth was defined as annotated unique rearrangements over total unique productive rearrangements; depth was the summed frequency of those rearrangements. Two-sided Wilcoxon rank-sum tests were used to compare TCR breadth between groups. This immuneACCESS table, as held by TCRdb, lists in-frame sequences with V and J called but not all clones. Of the missing ones, under half trace to an unresolved V gene in checked studies; the others have no known cause. V, J and clone size were drawn from that table, and D and trimming were deduced from the DNA. The sample table lists around 300,000 clones, 85% to 90% of them with a count of one. Approximately 5% of the sample belongs to the ten largest clones.

The label giving this sample's treatment or condition can be read as: 19 received Ad26.COV2.S at low or high dose, single or two shots; five or six received placebo; per-sample allocation not given. Repertoires of vaccine and placebo recipients were sequenced from samples collected on day 63 after the first injection. Between 29 July and 7 August 2020, Cohort 1b enrolled 20 to 30 adults aged 18-55 years at one site in Boston, USA. Ad26.COV2.S was a replication-incompetent adenovirus type 26 vector expressing a prefusion-stabilized SARS-CoV-2 spike protein from the original Wuhan strain. The sample is drawn from a study of Ad26.COV2.S vaccination and SARS-CoV-2 variants (dated by TCRdb to 2020 to 2023). As for the study more broadly: Vaccine-arm donors came from COV1001, a multicentre, randomized, double-blind, placebo-controlled phase I-IIa trial of Ad26.COV2.S in healthy adults. The TCR-sequenced set comprised approximately 32 samples: approximately 19 Ad26.COV2.S vaccine recipients, 5 placebo recipients and 8 SARS-CoV-2 convalescent individuals. Dosing of Ad26.COV2.S was intramuscular, at either 5x10^10 or 1x10^11 viral particles, delivered as one shot or as two shots spaced 56 days apart. Participants in the trial were split at random into five groups of five each, receiving low-dose or high-dose Ad26.COV2.S once or twice, or else placebo on both occasions. Blinding of investigators to trial group allocation was maintained during experiments and outcome assessment. Sequencing of the TCRbeta repertoire served to evaluate the specificity and breadth of SARS-CoV-2-reactive T cell receptors following Ad26.COV2.S vaccination.

Overall study outcomes, separate from this receptor: Comparable non-spike TCR breadth was observed between vaccine and placebo recipients, consistent with only spike being contained in the vaccine. The study was not powered for comparison of responses between vaccine doses or regimens. Compared with placebo recipients, Ad26.COV2.S recipients showed higher spike-specific TCR breadth (P = 0.0014). Substantial breadth of spike-specific CD8+ and CD4+ T cell responses was reported after vaccination. It was noted by the authors that total T cell responses may have been underestimated by the TCR breadth and depth analyses.

The sequence came from a person aged 18 to 59 who received the Ad26.COV2.S COVID-19 vaccine or a placebo. The chain is made from TRBV6-5 and TRBJ2-1; a tentative D match to TRBD2 spans 6 bases. The sample in question was peripheral blood, obtained in a trial of Ad26.COV2.S vaccine versus placebo. CDR3 region: CASRPGTSSYNEQFF. The nucleotide sequence reads TGTGCCAGCAGACCCGGGACTTCCTCCTACAATGAGCAGTTCTTC.